Listed here are 17 T cell receptor beta chains from one sample, sequenced in a study of shared clonotypes between healthy human individuals. Naive CD8 cells comprised CD45RO-negative, CCR7-positively selected cells, excluding terminally differentiated effector memory CD45RA+ cells. Profiling relied on immunoSEQ multiplex PCR, and the TCRdb table lists in-frame clones only, not all of them. The sample contains about 2.1 million clones, around 95% of which appear only once. Sequenced input: naive CD8+ T cells from PBMCs. These receptors originate from a man between 18 and 35 years old in good health. Some clones in this sample may be carry-over from other donors' samples.

Worth noting for this clone: The sample carries other DNA sequences with the same CDR3. V gene TRBV7-2 combines with J gene TRBJ2-3; 7 bases match TRBD2. J lost 0 bases, V lost 4 bases, and 4 bases had no gene match. The V gene's germline CDR1 is SGHTA and CDR2 FQGNSA. The CDR3 spans 15 residues. The CDR3 coding sequence is TGTGCCAGCAGCTCCCTAGCGGTTAGCACAGATACGCAGTATTTT. It specifies CASSSLAVSTDTQYF.

The genes are TRBV9 and TRBJ2-3, with 10 nucleotides matching TRBD2. This CDR3 has 16 amino acids. With 1 base clipped from V and 2 bases from J, the junction kept 4 bases outside the gene matches. Per the germline V gene, CDR1 is SGDLS and CDR2 is YYNGEE. The CDR3 nucleotides read TGTGCCAGCAGCGTATTAGCGGGAGGCCTCACAGATACGCAGTATTTT. Amino acids: CASSVLAGGLTDTQYF.

The chain combines TRBV4-1 with TRBJ1-1; D is undetermined. This CDR3 is built from 13 residues. Trimming shortened V by 2 bases and J by 0 bases, and 4 bases separated the two germline ends. In germline, CDR1 is MGHRA, CDR2 YSYEKL. The chain's CDR3 is CASSQQLNTEAFF. The DNA of the CDR3 is TGCGCCAGCAGCCAACAACTGAACACTGAAGCTTTCTTT.

The V call is TRBV7-9, the J call TRBJ1-2; 7 bases map to TRBD1. This CDR3 has 14 residues. Germline lookup yields CDR1 SEHNR and CDR2 FQNEAQ (reference sequence). J was trimmed by 2 bases and V by 5 bases; bases with no gene match: 5. CDR3 in DNA: TGTGCCAGCAGCCGGGACAGCAGAAACTATGGCTACACCTTC. Encoded protein: CASSRDSRNYGYTF.

This chain connects TRBV7-8 to TRBJ1-4; no reliable D call. Germline values: CDR1 SGHVS, CDR2 FQNEAQ. Trimming removed 4 bases from V and 3 bases from J, with 15 bases in between. CDR3 length: 16 residues. The CDR3 nucleotides are TGTGCCAGCAGCTCAGATGTACGGAGTCCTAATGAAAAACTGTTTTTT. It encodes CASSSDVRSPNEKLFF.

This chain uses TRBV5-6 with TRBJ2-2; 8 nucleotides match TRBD2. Per the germline V gene, CDR1 is SGHDT and CDR2 is YYEEEE. The CDR3 runs to 15 residues. With 0 bases clipped from V and 6 bases from J, the junction kept 4 bases outside the gene matches. The CDR3 region has the DNA TGTGCCAGCAGCTTGGTAGCGGGATACCCCGGGGAGCTGTTTTTT. As protein: CASSLVAGYPGELFF.

This clone was seen just once. The chain couples TRBV9 to TRBJ2-1; no clear D gene. Germline assignment: CDR1 SGDLS and CDR2 YYNGEE. This CDR3 has 14 residues. V was trimmed by 4 bases and J by 2 bases, leaving 10 bases between them. CDR3 sequence (DNA): TGTGCCAGCAGCCCGGACCCCGCCTACAATGAGCAGTTCTTC. This translates into CASSPDPAYNEQFF.

This chain joins TRBV9 and TRBJ1-1; D not certain. This CDR3 is 15 amino acids long. Germline CDR1 is SGDLS and CDR2 is YYNGEE. Trimming took off 3 bases at V and 5 bases at J, with 17 bases between the two ends. CDR3 sequence (DNA): TGTGCCAGCAGCGCCCCTGTCAGCGGGGTTACTGAAGCTTTCTTT. Residues: CASSAPVSGVTEAFF. The variable domain in full, completed from reference TRBV9 and TRBJ1-1, reads DSGVTQTPKHLITATGQRVTLRCSPRSGDLSVYWYQQSLDQGLQFLIQYYNGEERAKGNILERFSAQQFPDLHSELNLSSLELGDSALYFCASSAPVSGVTEAFFGQGTRLTVV.

The chain has TRBV27 and TRBJ2-1; D gene uncertain. This CDR3 region has 14 residues. Trimming removed 6 bases at V and 8 bases at J, with 17 bases between. Germline loops: CDR1 MNHEY, CDR2 SMNVEV (reference sequence). CDR3 sequence reads: CASSSLLEIDEQFF. For the CDR3, the DNA is TGTGCCAGCAGCTCACTTCTGGAGATCGATGAGCAGTTCTTC.

The gene calls are TRBV10-2 and TRBJ2-2, with 7 nucleotides matching TRBD2. Trimming took 2 bases from V and 4 from J; bases not matched to a gene: 10. The CDR3 contains 17 residues. Germline CDR1 is WSHSY and CDR2 is SAAADI. The CDR3 DNA follows: TGCGCCAGCAGTGAGCCCCAGGGAGGGCCGGGCACCGGGGAGCTGTTTTTT. Translated, it gives CASSEPQGGPGTGELFF.

The chain recombines TRBV30 with TRBJ2-7, with TRBD1 as a possible D gene (6 bases). Trimming took off 4 bases at V and 3 bases at J, with 16 bases between the two ends. This CDR3 region has 14 residues. Germline V gene data show CDR1 as GTSNPN and CDR2 as SVGIG (reference sequence). The CDR3 region is CAWKLQGTDYEQYF. The DNA of the CDR3 is TGTGCCTGGAAACTACAGGGAACCGACTACGAGCAGTACTTC.

The chain uses TRBV2 and TRBJ2-1; D assignment may be TRBD1 or TRBD2 (5 bases each). Germline-derived CDR1 and CDR2 are SNHLY and FYNNEI. V lost 0 bases and J 2 bases, leaving 14 bases between the germline ends. The CDR3 is made up of 17 amino acids. The CDR3: CASSEALIGTTYNEQFF. The CDR3 bases are TGTGCCAGCAGTGAAGCGCTGATCGGGACCACCTACAATGAGCAGTTCTTC.

The V and J genes are TRBV10-3 and TRBJ2-2; D might be TRBD2 (6 bases). CDR1 ENHRY and CDR2 SYGVKD come from the germline V gene. The CDR3 runs 15 residues. Trimming took 7 bases from V and 6 from J, leaving 18 bases between them. This CDR3 reads CAIMVGDSRSGELFF. The CDR3, as DNA: TGTGCCATCATGGTTGGGGACTCAAGGTCCGGGGAGCTGTTTTTT.

The chain recombines TRBV28 with TRBJ2-4; 7 bases map to TRBD2. The J segment lost 5 bases and the V segment lost 1 base, leaving 11 bases of the junction unmatched. The CDR3 extends over 17 amino acids. Germline CDR1 is MDHEN and CDR2 is SYDVKM. CDR3 protein: CASSLFLGEGLQNIQYF. The CDR3, as DNA: TGTGCCAGCAGTTTATTTCTGGGGGAGGGCCTCCAAAACATTCAGTACTTC.

This rearrangement joins TRBV7-2 to TRBJ1-2; 7 bases match TRBD1. Trimming cost V 4 bases and J 3 bases; bases outside gene matches: 5. The CDR3 sequence is 14 residues long. In germline, CDR1 is SGHTA, CDR2 FQGNSA. CDR3 residues: CASSWSGTDYGYTF. Here the CDR3 DNA reads TGTGCCAGCAGCTGGTCCGGGACAGACTATGGCTACACCTTC.

The chain couples TRBV4-3 to TRBJ2-1; perhaps TRBD1 as D (5 bases). Germline CDR1 reads LGHNA; CDR2 reads YSLEER. The CDR3 contains 17 residues. The V gene lost 0 bases and the J gene lost 7 bases, with 19 bases spanning the gap. The CDR3 here is CASSQDWGPSPMNEQFF. The CDR3 DNA follows: TGCGCCAGCAGCCAAGATTGGGGCCCCAGTCCGATGAATGAGCAGTTCTTC.

The chain recombines TRBV27 with TRBJ1-4; maybe TRBD1 (5 bases). Trimming took 2 bases from V and 8 from J, leaving 15 bases between them. The CDR3 has 15 amino acids. Per germline, CDR1 MNHEY and CDR2 SMNVEV (reference sequence). The CDR3 DNA follows: TGTGCCAGCAGTTTAGAAGGGAGGGGTAGGGAAAAACTGTTTTTT. Translation: CASSLEGRGREKLFF.